These T cell receptor beta chains were read from a single sample in a study of blood T cell repertoires in COVID-19. Data came from immunoSEQ multiplex PCR; TCRdb stores just in-frame clones and leaves some out. The sample has about 300,000 clones, more than 85% seen once. The source material was peripheral blood. These receptor sequences come from a man in his sixties or seventies with acute or convalescent COVID-19. Each CDR3 is given with its conserved first and last residue. The order of the fields is V gene, clone size, J gene, D gene, CDR3 DNA, CDR3 protein. The D gene is left open where the match is weak. Clone size is given for some rows only: seen once, a few or many times, or a class if the clone is expanded.

V: TRBV4-3; size: NA; J: TRBJ2-7; D: NA; DNA: TGCGCCAGCAGCCAAGGCCACAGGTACGAGCAGTACTTC; CDR3: CASSQGHRYEQYF
V: TRBV7-2; size: NA; J: TRBJ1-6; D: NA; DNA: TGTGCCAGCAGCTTAGTGTCAGGGGACCATAATTCACCCCTCCACTTT; CDR3: CASSLVSGDHNSPLHF
V: TRBV19; size: once; J: TRBJ2-1; D: TRBD1; DNA: TGTGCCAGTCGTAACAGGGGGCGAATTAATGAGCAGTTCTTC; CDR3: CASRNRGRINEQFF
V: TRBV24-1; size: NA; J: TRBJ2-1; D: NA; DNA: TGTGCCACCAGTGTTGTGGGGCTCGATGAGCAGTTCTTC; CDR3: CATSVVGLDEQFF
V: TRBV29-1; size: once; J: TRBJ2-3; D: TRBD2; DNA: TGCAGCTTCGGACTAGGCAGCACAGATACGCAGTATTTT; CDR3: CSFGLGSTDTQYF
V: TRBV27; size: once; J: TRBJ2-1; D: TRBD1; DNA: TGTGCCAGCAGCCCTCCGGGACAGCCCTCCAATGAGCAGTTCTTC; CDR3: CASSPPGQPSNEQFF
V: TRBV6-1; size: NA; J: TRBJ1-1; D: NA; DNA: TGTGCCAGCAGTGAAATTCGAGGACTGGAAGCTTTCTTT; CDR3: CASSEIRGLEAFF
V: TRBV29-1; size: NA; J: TRBJ1-4; D: NA; DNA: TGCAGCGTTGGATTGGGAGCAACTAATGAAAAACTGTTTTTT; CDR3: CSVGLGATNEKLFF
V: TRBV30; size: NA; J: TRBJ1-1; D: NA; DNA: TGTGCCTGGTCGTGGGGCATGAACACTGAAGCTTTCTTT; CDR3: CAWSWGMNTEAFF
V: TRBV5-1; size: NA; J: TRBJ2-7; D: TRBD2; DNA: TGCGCCAGCAGCTTGATCGCGGGAGGGCCCTACGAGCAGTACTTC; CDR3: CASSLIAGGPYEQYF
V: TRBV5-1; size: NA; J: TRBJ2-1; D: TRBD2; DNA: TGCGCCAGCAGCGCCACTAGCGCGTTTTACAATGAGCAGTTCTTC; CDR3: CASSATSAFYNEQFF
V: TRBV3-1/TRBV3-2; size: few; J: TRBJ1-1; D: NA; DNA: TGTGCCAGCAGCCAAGAGCGTAGGGGGAACACTGAAGCTTTCTTT; CDR3: CASSQERRGNTEAFF
V: TRBV7-2; size: NA; J: TRBJ2-7; D: TRBD2; DNA: TGTGCCAGCAGCTTTACTAGCGGGGGGGGTATCTTGTACTTC; CDR3: CASSFTSGGGILYF
V: TRBV4-3; size: NA; J: TRBJ2-3; D: NA; DNA: TGCGCCAGCAGCCAAGGTCGCGGCCTTAGCACAGATACGCAGTATTTT; CDR3: CASSQGRGLSTDTQYF
V: TRBV5-4; size: NA; J: TRBJ2-6; D: TRBD2; DNA: TGTGCCAGCAGCAAGCCGACGGGGGGTTCCTCTGGGGCCAACGTCCTGACTTTC; CDR3: CASSKPTGGSSGANVLTF
V: TRBV14; size: NA; J: TRBJ2-5; D: NA; DNA: TGTGCCAGCAGCCAACGGACAGGGAGGGGGACCCAGTACTTC; CDR3: CASSQRTGRGTQYF